This TCR beta chain was captured by sequencing in a study of regulatory T cells in long-lasting Graves disease. Study-wide points: A greater number of public clonotypes (under 3,000) was shared by persistent patients than by new patients (about 880).

As to time point: persistent/refractory GD, antithyroid drugs over 5 years with positive TRAb. RNA from PBMCs was the source of the TCR library. From an endocrinology department in Xi'an, China, came the patients. Peripheral blood, roughly 9.2 milliliters per patient, was collected in EDTA tubes. This clonotype was counted a few times. Its specificity is unknown. The CDR3 totals 15 residues. With 4 bases removed from V and 5 bases from J, the gap between germline ends came to 12 bases. Germline loops: CDR1 MGHRA, CDR2 YSYEKL. Building the TCR beta libraries relied on iRepertoire HTBI primers, and CDR3 regions underwent Arm-PCR. Using its own MiXCR run on the multiplex PCR reads, TCRdb lists one record per CDR3 protein. The sample holds some 440,000 distinct CDR3 sequences, around 21% seen once.

The TCR sequence derives from a female donor with Graves disease. The material was peripheral blood mononuclear cells (PBMCs), obtained when the disease was refractory, from a patient treated with antithyroid drugs. This rearrangement joins TRBV4-1 to TRBJ1-6, with D perhaps matching TRBD1 (5 bases). CDR3 sequence (DNA): TGCGCCAGCAGCCTCTTTCGGGACGATAATTCACCCCTCCACTTT. This encodes CASSLFRDDNSPLHF.